The present T cell receptor beta chain was sequenced within a study of cytomegalovirus exposure and HLA in healthy donors. On the study more broadly: Counted in an early data release were tens of millions of unique TCRs from HLA-typed donors. Whole-study findings and limits: A few CMV-associated chains were confirmed in vitro to be specific for CMV antigens. Differences between HLA loci emerged in a later analysis of TCR association rates, with DRB1 most and HLA-C fewest.

PCR involved 60 Vbeta and 13 Jbeta primers. Method: immunoSEQ multiplex PCR; TCRdb's copy keeps in-frame clones and lacks some. The sample has fewer than 200,000 clones, 79% seen once. The CDR3 runs to 12 residues. Looked up from germline, CDR1 is LGHNA and CDR2 is YSLEER. Trimming pared 1 base from V and 9 bases from J, leaving 7 bases between. On this clone: Its antigen is undetermined.

The V and J genes are TRBV4-3 and TRBJ2-1; TRBD2 is a possible D gene (6 bases). Sequenced: PBMCs. This receptor was obtained from a woman aged 35 to 49 in good health and CMV-seronegative. The CDR3 coding sequence is TGCGCCAGCAGCCAAGGGACTACTGAGCAGTTCTTC. Protein: CASSQGTTEQFF.